This T cell receptor beta chain was documented in a study of response to subunit inactivated influenza vaccine. Notes on the study in general: It was the authors' suggestion that each seasonal influenza vaccination recruits few new T cells.

Concerning this clonotype itself: Its antigen remains unknown.

MiXCR, run by TCRdb on the RT-PCR reads, gives a single entry per CDR3 protein. The data show approximately 680,000 distinct CDR3 sequences, approximately 14% seen once. The CDR3 contains 14 residues. J was trimmed by 6 bases and V by 2 bases; bases with no gene match: 8. Germline V gene lookup returns CDR1 DFQATT and CDR2 SNEGSKA (reference sequence). The sequenced sample was PBMCs from blood, obtained about 13 days after vaccination. This receptor was obtained from a man aged 45-65 years who received an inactivated influenza vaccine. The chain links TRBV20-1 to TRBJ2-7; 9 nucleotides match TRBD2. CDR3 bases: TGCAGTGCTAGACCACTAGCGGGTTTCCGCGAGCAGTACTTC. It codes for CSARPLAGFREQYF.